A selection of T cell receptor beta chains follows, all from one sample in a study of cytomegalovirus exposure and HLA in healthy donors. Data came from immunoSEQ multiplex PCR; TCRdb stores just in-frame clones and leaves some out. The sample lists some 180,000 clones, over 65% seen once, with more than 3% in the top ten. Specimen: PBMCs. The receptors shown here come from a woman in her sixties or seventies in good health and CMV-seropositive. The CDR3 runs from the conserved cysteine through the conserved F or W. The order of the fields is V gene, clone size, J gene, D gene, CDR3 DNA, CDR3 protein. A D gene is named only where the DNA matches it firmly. Not all rows give a size; the values are once, few, many and, for expanded clones, a class.

V: TRBV28
size: .
J: TRBJ2-6
D: TRBD2
DNA: TGTGCCAGCAGTTACCGGGGGGTAGGGGCCAACGTCCTGACTTTC
CDR3: CASSYRGVGANVLTF

V: TRBV30
size: few
J: TRBJ2-3
D: TRBD2
DNA: TGTGCCTGGAGAATGATGGGGGGGATTAGCACAGATACGCAGTATTTT
CDR3: CAWRMMGGISTDTQYF

V: TRBV28
size: .
J: TRBJ2-7
D: TRBD1
DNA: TGTGCCAGCAGTTTCGGGACAGGGACCTACGAGCAGTACTTC
CDR3: CASSFGTGTYEQYF

V: TRBV21-1
size: .
J: TRBJ1-3
D: .
DNA: TGTGCCAGCACAAACAGGGTCTCTGGAAACACCATATATTTT
CDR3: CASTNRVSGNTIYF

V: TRBV5-4
size: .
J: TRBJ2-7
D: .
DNA: TGTGCCAGCAGCTTGGACAGGGCCGGCGAGCAGTACTTC
CDR3: CASSLDRAGEQYF

V: TRBV7-2
size: .
J: TRBJ2-7
D: TRBD2
DNA: TGTGCCAGCAGCTTAGCGCCGGTAGCGGGAGGGATGGAGCAGTACTTC
CDR3: CASSLAPVAGGMEQYF

V: TRBV28
size: .
J: TRBJ2-5
D: TRBD2
DNA: TGTGCCAGCAGTTTATCACCCGGGGGGGGAGAGACCCAGTACTTC
CDR3: CASSLSPGGGETQYF

V: TRBV6-5
size: .
J: TRBJ2-7
D: .
DNA: TGTGCCAGCAGTTACTCGTCCGGGGGAATAACCTACGAGCAGTACTTC
CDR3: CASSYSSGGITYEQYF

V: TRBV28
size: .
J: TRBJ2-3
D: .
DNA: TGTGCCAGCACCAGCCTAGAGTACACAGATACGCAGTATTTT
CDR3: CASTSLEYTDTQYF

V: TRBV18
size: once
J: TRBJ2-3
D: TRBD2
DNA: TGTGCCAGCTCACCACCATCACTAGCGGGCACAGATACGCAGTATTTT
CDR3: CASSPPSLAGTDTQYF

V: TRBV4-1
size: .
J: TRBJ2-3
D: .
DNA: TGCGCCAGCAGCCTCAAAGCGGTCAGCACAGATACGCAGTATTTT
CDR3: CASSLKAVSTDTQYF

V: TRBV28
size: once
J: TRBJ2-1
D: TRBD2
DNA: TGTGCCAGCAGCACCGGGACTAGCGGGACCCGAGGGAATGAGCAGTTCTTC
CDR3: CASSTGTSGTRGNEQFF

V: TRBV30
size: .
J: TRBJ2-4
D: TRBD1
DNA: TGTGCCTGGAGAGACAGGGACACCAAAAACAGTCAGTACTTC
CDR3: CAWRDRDTKNSQYF

V: TRBV18
size: .
J: TRBJ1-1
D: TRBD1
DNA: TGTGCCAGCTCACCAAGGGGACAGGGGGTGGACACTGAAGCTTTCTTT
CDR3: CASSPRGQGVDTEAFF

V: TRBV30
size: .
J: TRBJ2-6
D: TRBD1
DNA: TGTGCCTCAAGGGGGCAGGGGTCAGCTGGGGCCAACGTCCTGACTTTC
CDR3: CASRGQGSAGANVLTF

V: TRBV18
size: .
J: TRBJ1-3
D: .
DNA: TGTGCCAGCTCACCACCAGGACTCACCTCTGGAAACACCATATATTTT
CDR3: CASSPPGLTSGNTIYF

V: TRBV7-2
size: few
J: TRBJ1-4
D: .
DNA: TGTGCCAGCAGCCGAGGGGGTAATGAAAAACTGTTTTTT
CDR3: CASSRGGNEKLFF

V: TRBV6-5
size: .
J: TRBJ2-7
D: .
DNA: TGTGCCAGCACGGACATGTACGAGCAGTACTTC
CDR3: CASTDMYEQYF

V: TRBV9
size: .
J: TRBJ1-4
D: TRBD1
DNA: TGTGCCAGCAGCGTAGCCGGGGGACAGAATGAAAAACTGTTTTTT
CDR3: CASSVAGGQNEKLFF

V: TRBV18
size: .
J: TRBJ1-1
D: .
DNA: TGTGCCAGCTCACCTGGTCCAGGGTCCCACACTGAAGCTTTCTTT
CDR3: CASSPGPGSHTEAFF

V: TRBV7-9
size: few
J: TRBJ2-7
D: .
DNA: TGTGCCAGCAGCTTGGGGGCGCAGTACTTC
CDR3: CASSLGAQYF

V: TRBV9
size: .
J: TRBJ2-1
D: TRBD1
DNA: TGTGCCAGCAGCGTACTCGCCGGAAGGGGACAGGGAAATGAGCAGTTCTTC
CDR3: CASSVLAGRGQGNEQFF

V: TRBV7-9
size: .
J: TRBJ1-2
D: TRBD1
DNA: TGTTCCAGCAGCTCCGTAACAGGGGCTGAGGCCTATGGCTACACCTTC
CDR3: CSSSSVTGAEAYGYTF

V: TRBV7-9
size: .
J: TRBJ2-3
D: .
DNA: TGTGCCAGCAGCTTAACGGCAGATACGCAGTATTTT
CDR3: CASSLTADTQYF

V: TRBV25-1
size: .
J: TRBJ2-1
D: TRBD2
DNA: TGTGCCAGCAGTACACCGACTAGCGGGAAAGTTTGGGAGCAGTTCTTC
CDR3: CASSTPTSGKVWEQFF

V: TRBV28
size: .
J: TRBJ2-3
D: TRBD2
DNA: TGTGCCAGCAGTTTACGCGGAAGGAGCGGGATGGCAGCAGATACGCAGTATTTT
CDR3: CASSLRGRSGMAADTQYF

V: TRBV2
size: .
J: TRBJ2-7
D: .
DNA: TGTGCCAGCAGTGAGGAGGGTTACGAGCAGTACTTC
CDR3: CASSEEGYEQYF

V: TRBV6-1
size: .
J: TRBJ2-1
D: .
DNA: TGTGCCAGCAGTGCAGGGGTGATAAGCTCCTACAATGAGCAGTTCTTC
CDR3: CASSAGVISSYNEQFF

V: TRBV10-3
size: .
J: TRBJ1-2
D: TRBD1
DNA: TGTGCCATCAGTGAGTCGGGGACAGTTGGCTATGGCTACACCTTC
CDR3: CAISESGTVGYGYTF

V: TRBV27
size: .
J: TRBJ1-6
D: .
DNA: TGTGCCAGCAGTTGGGGCAGAATTGATTCACCCCTCCACTTT
CDR3: CASSWGRIDSPLHF

V: TRBV19
size: .
J: TRBJ1-6
D: .
DNA: TGTGCCAGTAGTATTATCAATTCACCCCTCCACTTT
CDR3: CASSIINSPLHF

V: TRBV6-6
size: few
J: TRBJ1-2
D: TRBD1
DNA: TGTGCCAGCACCGTCCCACGGGACAGGGGCCATGGCTACACCTTC
CDR3: CASTVPRDRGHGYTF

V: TRBV28
size: once
J: TRBJ1-1
D: .
DNA: TGTGCCAGCAGTTTCCAAAACACTGAAGCTTTCTTT
CDR3: CASSFQNTEAFF

V: TRBV5-4
size: .
J: TRBJ1-6
D: .
DNA: TGTGCCAGCAGCTTGGAGGGGGACGTCCGTTCACCCCTCCACTTT
CDR3: CASSLEGDVRSPLHF

V: TRBV6-5
size: .
J: TRBJ1-5
D: TRBD1
DNA: TGTGCCAGCAGTCCAGGGACAGCTAATCAGCCCCAGCATTTT
CDR3: CASSPGTANQPQHF

V: TRBV5-8
size: .
J: TRBJ2-1
D: .
DNA: TGTGCCAGCAGCTTATACCGGGGGGCGGGCTACAATGAGCAGTTCTTC
CDR3: CASSLYRGAGYNEQFF

V: TRBV4-1
size: .
J: TRBJ2-7
D: .
DNA: TGCGCCAGCAGCCACAAAGGAGGAGAGAGCGGGTACGAGCAGTACTTC
CDR3: CASSHKGGESGYEQYF

V: TRBV19
size: .
J: TRBJ2-7
D: .
DNA: TGTGCCAGTAGCGAGACGGGGGTCGAGCAGTACTTC
CDR3: CASSETGVEQYF

V: TRBV29-1
size: .
J: TRBJ1-5
D: .
DNA: TGCAGCGTGAACAGGGCTTTGGGCCAGCCCCAGCATTTT
CDR3: CSVNRALGQPQHF

V: TRBV11-3
size: .
J: TRBJ2-1
D: .
DNA: TGTGCCAGCAGCTTAAACAGCAATGAGCAGTTCTTC
CDR3: CASSLNSNEQFF

V: TRBV6-5
size: .
J: TRBJ2-3
D: .
DNA: TGTGCCAGCAGTTGGACTGTTCCTTCGAGGACAGATACGCAGTATTTT
CDR3: CASSWTVPSRTDTQYF

V: TRBV4-3
size: .
J: TRBJ2-6
D: .
DNA: TGCGCCAGCAGCCAAGAGGCAGGGATGTCTGGGGCCAACGTCCTGACTTTC
CDR3: CASSQEAGMSGANVLTF

V: TRBV7-2
size: .
J: TRBJ2-4
D: TRBD1
DNA: TGTGCCAGCAGCCCCCCGGACAGGGGACATGCCAAAAACAGTCAGTACTTC
CDR3: CASSPPDRGHAKNSQYF

V: TRBV4-3
size: .
J: TRBJ1-1
D: .
DNA: TGCGCCAGCAGCCCCCATCTGAACACTGAAGCTTTCTTT
CDR3: CASSPHLNTEAFF

V: TRBV9
size: .
J: TRBJ1-1
D: TRBD1
DNA: TGTGCCAGCAGCGTATGGGACAGGGGAACTGAAGCTTTCTTT
CDR3: CASSVWDRGTEAFF